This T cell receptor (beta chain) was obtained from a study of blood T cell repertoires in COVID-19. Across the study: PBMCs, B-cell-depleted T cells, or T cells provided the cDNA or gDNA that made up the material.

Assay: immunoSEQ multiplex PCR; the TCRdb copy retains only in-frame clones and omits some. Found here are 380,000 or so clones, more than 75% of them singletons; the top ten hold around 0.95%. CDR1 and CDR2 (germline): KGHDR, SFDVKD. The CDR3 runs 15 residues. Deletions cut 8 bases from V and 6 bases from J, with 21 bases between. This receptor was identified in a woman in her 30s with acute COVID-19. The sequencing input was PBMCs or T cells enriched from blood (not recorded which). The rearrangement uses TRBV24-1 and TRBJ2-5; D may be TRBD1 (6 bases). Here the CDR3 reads CATTGIRDKSKTQYF. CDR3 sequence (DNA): TGTGCCACCACCGGAATTAGGGACAAGTCGAAGACCCAGTACTTC.